This entry concerns a single TCR beta chain. The junction had 3 bases not matched to a gene; V was cut back by 6 bases and J by 2 bases. The germline V gene has CDR1 MDHEN and CDR2 SYDVKM. The CDR3 length is 13 residues. These data originate in a study of blood T cell repertoires in COVID-19. Across the study: Spain, Italy and the United States supplied samples that represented acute and convalescent COVID-19. Sources were T cells, B-cell-depleted T cells, or PBMCs; the material itself was cDNA or gDNA.

Clones were sequenced by immunoSEQ multiplex PCR, and TCRdb holds only the in-frame ones, with some missing. The sample comprises 200,000 to 300,000 clones, around 83% of which are singletons, and approximately 9.4% rests with the top ten. This TCR came from a woman of 80 years or more with acute or convalescent COVID-19. This rearrangement joins TRBV28 to TRBJ1-2; TRBD1 matches 7 bases. Sequenced sample: peripheral blood. In DNA form, the CDR3 reads TGTGCCAGCAGCCGGGACAGAAACTATGGCTACACCTTC. It specifies CASSRDRNYGYTF.